The 23 T cell receptor beta chains below were found in one sample sequenced in a study of blood T cell repertoires in COVID-19. Clones were sequenced by immunoSEQ multiplex PCR, and TCRdb holds only the in-frame ones, with some missing. The table shows 200,000 to 250,000 clones, with about 86% occurring only once. The specimen was peripheral blood. The receptor source for this set is a man in his late teens or twenties with active or convalescent COVID-19.

This clone was detected only once. This chain connects TRBV29-1 to TRBJ1-1; the D is unclear. There are 11 residues in the CDR3. From germline, CDR1 is SQVTM and CDR2 ANQGSEA. The V end was cut by 4 bases, the J end by 3 bases, with 6 bases between. The CDR3 nucleotides are TGCAGCGTTGCCCAGGACACTGAAGCTTTCTTT. This gives the protein CSVAQDTEAFF.

The rearrangement uses TRBV6-6 and TRBJ2-3; TRBD2 matches at 9 bases. Looked up from germline, CDR1 is MNHNY and CDR2 is SVGAGI (reference sequence). CDR3 length: 17 amino acids. V was clipped by 5 bases and J by 1 base; unmatched bases: 10. The CDR3 here is CASSQASGNVGTDTQYF. CDR3 bases: TGTGCCAGCAGTCAGGCTAGCGGGAATGTGGGCACAGATACGCAGTATTTT.

V and J are TRBV2 and TRBJ2-2, with 9 bases fitting TRBD2. This CDR3 spans 15 amino acids. J gave up 5 bases and V 6 bases, and 7 bases lay outside the gene matches. In germline, CDR1 is SNHLY, CDR2 FYNNEI. CDR3 loop: CASSMTSGVTGELFF. CDR3 bases: TGTGCCAGCAGCATGACTAGCGGAGTAACCGGGGAGCTGTTTTTT.

J is TRBJ2-1 and V is TRBV5-4; 7 nucleotides line up with TRBD1. The CDR3 length is 17 residues. Germline V gives CDR1 SGHNT, CDR2 YYREEE (reference sequence). Trimming at V came to 4 bases and at J to 6 bases, leaving 16 bases not matched to a gene. The DNA for the CDR3 is TGTGCCAGCAGCAGGACCGAGGGGGCGCGGCCAGGCAATGAGCAGTTCTTC. This codes for CASSRTEGARPGNEQFF.

Here the CDR3 reads CAISEPLFGGGYGYTF. CDR3 sequence (DNA): TGTGCCATCAGTGAGCCCTTGTTCGGGGGTGGCTATGGCTACACCTTC. The chain has TRBV10-3 and TRBJ1-2; D possibly corresponds to TRBD1 (5 bases). Germline lookup yields CDR1 ENHRY and CDR2 SYGVKD. This CDR3 contains 16 residues. Between the trimmed V and J ends, which lost 2 bases and 4 bases, there was a span of 17 bases.

The chain combines TRBV30 with TRBJ1-6; 9 bases are a match to TRBD1. There are 13 residues in the CDR3. Trimming took 3 bases from V and 11 from J; bases not matched to a gene: 5. CDR1 is GTSNPN, CDR2 SVGIG, per germline (reference sequence). The CDR3 is CAWRVGQGTPLHF. In DNA form, the CDR3 reads TGTGCCTGGAGGGTGGGACAGGGAACACCCCTCCACTTT.

CDR3 amino acids: CASTTHGEGAKNIQYF. CDR3 nucleotide sequence: TGTGCCAGCACTACACACGGGGAGGGAGCCAAAAACATTCAGTACTTC. The rearrangement uses TRBV6-6 and TRBJ2-4; 7 bases are shared with TRBD2. CDR1 MNHNY and CDR2 SVGAGI come from the germline V gene (reference sequence). Losses at the gene ends were 7 bases for V and 0 bases for J; bases not matched to a gene: 9. The CDR3 spans 16 residues.

This chain uses TRBV18 with TRBJ2-1, with TRBD1 identical over 8 bases. CDR3 length equals 16 residues. Germline CDR1 is KGHSH and CDR2 is LQKENI. V was pared by 3 bases and J by 4 bases, with 8 bases of the junction left unmatched. CDR3 nucleotides: TGTGCCAGCTCACCCCCCGGGACAGGTCCGTACAATGAGCAGTTCTTC. Amino acid sequence: CASSPPGTGPYNEQFF. Supplemented by reference TRBV18 and TRBJ2-1, the full variable domain reads NAGVMQNPRHLVRRRGQEARLRCSPMKGHSHVYWYRQLPEEGLKFMVYLQKENIIDESGMPKERFSAEFPKEGPSILRIQQVVRGDSAAYFCASSPPGTGPYNEQFFGPGTRLTVL.

This chain connects TRBV28 to TRBJ2-7, with TRBD1 matching over 10 bases. From germline, CDR1 is MDHEN and CDR2 SYDVKM. The CDR3 is 16 amino acids. Trimming took 2 bases from V and 7 from J; bases not matched to a gene: 11. The CDR3 DNA reads as TGTGCCAGCAGTTTAACCGGGACAGGGGTCCTCGGGGAGCAGTACTTC. This translates into CASSLTGTGVLGEQYF. Full variable domain (rest looked up from reference TRBV28 and TRBJ2-7): DVKVTQSSRYLVKRTGEKVFLECVQDMDHENMFWYRQDPGLGLRLIYFSYDVKMKEKGDIPEGYSVSREKKERFSLILESASTNQTSMYLCASSLTGTGVLGEQYFGPGTRLTVT.

The rearrangement links TRBV18 to TRBJ2-1; D might be TRBD1 (6 bases). This CDR3 has 14 residues. Trimming pared 8 bases from V and 4 bases from J, leaving 15 bases between. CDR1 and CDR2 (germline): KGHSH, LQKENI. This CDR3 reads CASRGTSVYNEQFF. As DNA, the CDR3 is TGTGCCAGCCGTGGGACATCTGTTTACAATGAGCAGTTCTTC.

The V and J genes are TRBV6-2 or TRBV6-3 and TRBJ2-5; perhaps TRBD2 as D (5 bases). The V gene lost 4 bases and the J gene lost 5 bases, with 11 bases spanning the gap. The CDR3 contains 13 residues. CDR1 is MNHEY, CDR2 SVGEGT, per germline. DNA of the CDR3: TGTGCCAGCAGTTTTAGCGCCCGGGAGACCCAGTACTTC. It is translated as CASSFSARETQYF.

The V and J genes are TRBV19 and TRBJ1-2, with a weak D call TRBD1 (6 bases). V gave up 0 bases and J gave up 9 bases, with 11 bases separating them. The germline CDR1 and CDR2 sequences are LNHDA and SQIVND (reference sequence). CDR3 length equals 13 residues. The CDR3 spells CASSIDRQGSYTF. CDR3 DNA sequence: TGTGCCAGTAGTATAGATCGGCAGGGGAGCTACACCTTC.

V is TRBV27 and J is TRBJ1-5, with D perhaps TRBD1 (5 bases). V lost 5 bases and J lost 0, with 20 bases in between. This CDR3 spans 18 amino acids. Germline CDR1 and CDR2: MNHEY and SMNVEV (reference sequence). CDR3 sequence (DNA): TGTGCCAGCAGTCTAAACCGCCAGGGAAATAATAGCAATCAGCCCCAGCATTTT. Encoded protein: CASSLNRQGNNSNQPQHF.

This sequence joins TRBV19 and TRBJ1-2; 8 nucleotides agree with TRBD1. Germline V lookup: CDR1 LNHDA, CDR2 SQIVND (reference sequence). This CDR3 region has 16 residues. Unmatched junction bases numbered 7, after V lost 0 bases and J lost 4 bases. The CDR3 region has the DNA TGTGCCAGTAGTATAGACGCAGGGGGCGCGATCTATGGCTACACCTTC. Its translation: CASSIDAGGAIYGYTF. Together with reference TRBV19 and TRBJ1-2, the CDR3 gives the full variable domain: DGGITQSPKYLFRKEGQNVTLSCEQNLNHDAMYWYRQDPGQGLRLIYYSQIVNDFQKGDIAEGYSVSREKKESFPLTVTSAQKNPTAFYLCASSIDAGGAIYGYTFGSGTRLTVV.

The chain has TRBV7-9 and TRBJ1-1, with a possible D match to TRBD1 (6 bases). Germline lookup yields CDR1 SEHNR and CDR2 FQNEAQ (reference sequence). There are 14 residues in the CDR3. V was trimmed by 2 bases and J by 5 bases, leaving 12 bases between them. CDR3 coding DNA: TGTGCCAGCAGCTTATACAGGGTGGAAACTGAAGCTTTCTTT. This translates into CASSLYRVETEAFF.

This clone has a single count. The gene calls are TRBV7-9 and TRBJ2-3, with D tentatively TRBD2 (6 bases). This CDR3 is built from 13 residues. Germline assignment: CDR1 SEHNR and CDR2 FQNEAQ (reference sequence). Trimming stripped 4 bases from V and 6 bases from J, with 11 bases between. The CDR3 DNA follows: TGTGCCAGCAGCTCCTACGCGGGGGATACGCAGTATTTT. Amino acid sequence: CASSSYAGDTQYF.

CDR3: CASRLAGQETQYF. The CDR3 DNA sequence: TGTGCCAGCCGACTAGCGGGCCAGGAGACCCAGTACTTC. The chain has TRBV19 and TRBJ2-5; 10 bases map to TRBD2. There are 13 residues in the CDR3. V lost 9 bases and J lost 5; bases outside the gene matches: 6. In germline, CDR1 is LNHDA, CDR2 SQIVND (reference sequence).

The chain employs TRBV5-1 and TRBJ1-6, with 7 bases identical to TRBD1. CDR3 length: 17 residues. V gave up 4 bases and J gave up 9 bases; unmatched junction bases: 16. Germline lookup yields CDR1 SGHRS and CDR2 YFSETQ. Written as DNA, the CDR3 is TGCGCCAGCAGCCCAGATACGGGACAGTCCCGGACTTCACCCCTCCACTTT. Residues: CASSPDTGQSRTSPLHF.

This chain joins TRBV9 and TRBJ2-7; 10 bases map to TRBD1. The CDR3 is made up of 16 amino acids. Germline-derived CDR1 and CDR2 are SGDLS and YYNGEE. V shed 4 bases and J 3 bases; nucleotides not matched to a gene: 10. The DNA for the CDR3 is TGTGCCAGCAGCATCAATACCGGGACAGGGGTCTACGAGCAGTACTTC. This gives the protein CASSINTGTGVYEQYF.

The chain links TRBV5-5 to TRBJ2-7; 11 bases are a match to TRBD1. The CDR3 length is 14 residues. Germline values: CDR1 SGHKS, CDR2 YYEKEE (reference sequence). Unmatched junction bases numbered 3, after V lost 0 bases and J lost 7 bases. The CDR3: CASSLVGQGGEQYF. The CDR3 DNA reads as TGTGCCAGCAGCTTGGTGGGACAGGGGGGAGAGCAGTACTTC.

The rearrangement uses TRBV12-3 or TRBV12-4 and TRBJ1-1; D is unclear. The CDR3 covers 13 residues. The ends were cut back, 6 bases at V and 5 bases at J, with 13 bases in the middle. The CDR3 protein is CASRSPSATEAFF. CDR3 DNA: TGTGCCAGCAGATCCCCATCTGCGACTGAAGCTTTCTTT.

V usage is TRBV15 and J usage is TRBJ1-5; TRBD1 might be the D (6 bases). V was pared by 0 bases and J by 4 bases, with 13 bases between. The germline gives CDR1 LNHNV, CDR2 YYDKDF (reference sequence). This CDR3 comprises 16 residues. This chain's CDR3 is CATSRDLRQDNQPQHF. The CDR3 DNA is TGTGCCACCAGCAGAGATCTGAGACAGGATAATCAGCCCCAGCATTTT. Full variable domain (missing parts from reference TRBV15 and TRBJ1-5): DAMVIQNPRYQVTQFGKPVTLSCSQTLNHNVMYWYQQKSSQAPKLLFHYYDKDFNNEADTPDNFQSRRPNTSFCFLDIRSPGLGDTAMYLCATSRDLRQDNQPQHFGDGTRLSIL.

In DNA, the CDR3 is TGTGCCAGCAGTTTAGGGGCAGGAAGTGAAAAACTGTTTTTT. Translating gives CASSLGAGSEKLFF. The chain joins TRBV6-5 to TRBJ1-4, with a tentative D call TRBD1 (5 bases). Germline CDR1 reads MNHEY; CDR2 reads SVGAGI. The CDR3 is 14 amino acids. The ends were cut back, 4 bases at V and 7 bases at J, with 13 bases in the middle.